This TCR beta chain was sequenced in a study of OX40 agonist ivuxolimab in advanced cancers. About the research overall: The dose-escalation group included hepatocellular carcinoma, melanoma, renal cell carcinoma and head and neck cancer. Cohort: 80% to 90% men, mean age about 60, aged about 20 to 80.

This CDR3 has 12 residues. V gave up 2 bases and J gave up 6 bases, with 5 bases separating them. Germline V gene lookup returns CDR1 SGHNT and CDR2 YYREEE (reference sequence). TCRdb's table, derived via immunoSEQ multiplex PCR, lists solely in-frame clones and lacks some. The data show 43,000 or so clones, with 60% to 80% seen just once and about 2.7% held by the top ten. Study outcomes and limitations: Expanded clones were, on average, more numerous among CD8+ T cells than CD4+.

A word on this clone: Its target is not known.

Sequenced here: CD4+ or CD8+ T cells sorted from blood, sampled in a trial of the OX40 agonist ivuxolimab. The chain uses TRBV5-4 and TRBJ2-2, with TRBD1 as a possible D gene (5 bases). The receptor was isolated from an adult with an advanced solid tumor such as melanoma, head and neck, liver or kidney cancer. CDR3 DNA sequence: TGTGCCAGCAGCTTAGGGGCCGGGGAGCTGTTTTTT. Translated: CASSLGAGELFF. Supplemented by reference TRBV5-4 and TRBJ2-2, the full variable domain reads ETGVTQSPTHLIKTRGQQVTLRCSSQSGHNTVSWYQQALGQGPQFIFQYYREEENGRGNFPPRFSGLQFPNYSSELNVNALELDDSALYLCASSLGAGELFFGEGSRLTVL.